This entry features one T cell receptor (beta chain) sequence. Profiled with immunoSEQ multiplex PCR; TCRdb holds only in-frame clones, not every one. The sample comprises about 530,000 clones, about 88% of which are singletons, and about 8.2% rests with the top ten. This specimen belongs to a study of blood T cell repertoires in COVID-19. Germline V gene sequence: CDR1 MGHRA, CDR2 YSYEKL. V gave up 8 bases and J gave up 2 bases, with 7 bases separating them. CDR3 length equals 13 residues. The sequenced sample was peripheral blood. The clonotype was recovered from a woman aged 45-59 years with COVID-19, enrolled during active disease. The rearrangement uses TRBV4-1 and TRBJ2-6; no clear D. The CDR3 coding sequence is TGCGCCAGCTCGGCGGCTGGGGCCAACGTCCTGACTTTC. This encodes CASSAAGANVLTF.